One TCR beta chain is described in this entry. The data were obtained in a study of blood T cell repertoires in COVID-19. The participants were between about 18 and 90 years old and came from about two dozen US areas. The table came from immunoSEQ multiplex PCR; TCRdb's copy has only in-frame clones and leaves some out. The sample includes approximately 180,000 clones, more than 75% seen only once; the top ten take roughly a sixth. Germline V gives CDR1 MNHEY, CDR2 SMNVEV (reference sequence). This CDR3 is 17 amino acids long. V was shortened by 8 bases and J by 3 bases, with 26 bases between the two germline ends.

This chain uses TRBV27 with TRBJ2-7, with D possibly TRBD1 on 5 matching bases. The sequencing input was PBMCs or T cells enriched from blood (not recorded which). The receptor was derived from a woman in her forties or fifties with acute COVID-19. CDR3 in amino acids: CASLPNSGSLFSYEQYV. CDR3 nucleotide sequence: TGTGCCAGCCTTCCCAATTCAGGGTCCCTTTTTAGCTACGAGCAGTACGTC.